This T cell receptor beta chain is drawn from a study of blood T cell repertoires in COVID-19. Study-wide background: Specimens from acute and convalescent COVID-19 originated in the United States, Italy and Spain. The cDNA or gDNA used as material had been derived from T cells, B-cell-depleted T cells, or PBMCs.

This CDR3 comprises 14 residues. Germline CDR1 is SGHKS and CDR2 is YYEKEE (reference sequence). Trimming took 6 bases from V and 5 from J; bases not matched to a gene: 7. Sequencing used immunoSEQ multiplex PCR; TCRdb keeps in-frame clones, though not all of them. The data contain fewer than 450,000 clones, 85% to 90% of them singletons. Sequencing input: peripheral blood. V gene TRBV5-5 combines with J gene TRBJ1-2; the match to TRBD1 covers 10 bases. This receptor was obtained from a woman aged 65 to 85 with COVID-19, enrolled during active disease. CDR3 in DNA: TGTGCCAGCACCCCGACAGGGGGCACATATGGCTACACCTTC. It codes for CASTPTGGTYGYTF.